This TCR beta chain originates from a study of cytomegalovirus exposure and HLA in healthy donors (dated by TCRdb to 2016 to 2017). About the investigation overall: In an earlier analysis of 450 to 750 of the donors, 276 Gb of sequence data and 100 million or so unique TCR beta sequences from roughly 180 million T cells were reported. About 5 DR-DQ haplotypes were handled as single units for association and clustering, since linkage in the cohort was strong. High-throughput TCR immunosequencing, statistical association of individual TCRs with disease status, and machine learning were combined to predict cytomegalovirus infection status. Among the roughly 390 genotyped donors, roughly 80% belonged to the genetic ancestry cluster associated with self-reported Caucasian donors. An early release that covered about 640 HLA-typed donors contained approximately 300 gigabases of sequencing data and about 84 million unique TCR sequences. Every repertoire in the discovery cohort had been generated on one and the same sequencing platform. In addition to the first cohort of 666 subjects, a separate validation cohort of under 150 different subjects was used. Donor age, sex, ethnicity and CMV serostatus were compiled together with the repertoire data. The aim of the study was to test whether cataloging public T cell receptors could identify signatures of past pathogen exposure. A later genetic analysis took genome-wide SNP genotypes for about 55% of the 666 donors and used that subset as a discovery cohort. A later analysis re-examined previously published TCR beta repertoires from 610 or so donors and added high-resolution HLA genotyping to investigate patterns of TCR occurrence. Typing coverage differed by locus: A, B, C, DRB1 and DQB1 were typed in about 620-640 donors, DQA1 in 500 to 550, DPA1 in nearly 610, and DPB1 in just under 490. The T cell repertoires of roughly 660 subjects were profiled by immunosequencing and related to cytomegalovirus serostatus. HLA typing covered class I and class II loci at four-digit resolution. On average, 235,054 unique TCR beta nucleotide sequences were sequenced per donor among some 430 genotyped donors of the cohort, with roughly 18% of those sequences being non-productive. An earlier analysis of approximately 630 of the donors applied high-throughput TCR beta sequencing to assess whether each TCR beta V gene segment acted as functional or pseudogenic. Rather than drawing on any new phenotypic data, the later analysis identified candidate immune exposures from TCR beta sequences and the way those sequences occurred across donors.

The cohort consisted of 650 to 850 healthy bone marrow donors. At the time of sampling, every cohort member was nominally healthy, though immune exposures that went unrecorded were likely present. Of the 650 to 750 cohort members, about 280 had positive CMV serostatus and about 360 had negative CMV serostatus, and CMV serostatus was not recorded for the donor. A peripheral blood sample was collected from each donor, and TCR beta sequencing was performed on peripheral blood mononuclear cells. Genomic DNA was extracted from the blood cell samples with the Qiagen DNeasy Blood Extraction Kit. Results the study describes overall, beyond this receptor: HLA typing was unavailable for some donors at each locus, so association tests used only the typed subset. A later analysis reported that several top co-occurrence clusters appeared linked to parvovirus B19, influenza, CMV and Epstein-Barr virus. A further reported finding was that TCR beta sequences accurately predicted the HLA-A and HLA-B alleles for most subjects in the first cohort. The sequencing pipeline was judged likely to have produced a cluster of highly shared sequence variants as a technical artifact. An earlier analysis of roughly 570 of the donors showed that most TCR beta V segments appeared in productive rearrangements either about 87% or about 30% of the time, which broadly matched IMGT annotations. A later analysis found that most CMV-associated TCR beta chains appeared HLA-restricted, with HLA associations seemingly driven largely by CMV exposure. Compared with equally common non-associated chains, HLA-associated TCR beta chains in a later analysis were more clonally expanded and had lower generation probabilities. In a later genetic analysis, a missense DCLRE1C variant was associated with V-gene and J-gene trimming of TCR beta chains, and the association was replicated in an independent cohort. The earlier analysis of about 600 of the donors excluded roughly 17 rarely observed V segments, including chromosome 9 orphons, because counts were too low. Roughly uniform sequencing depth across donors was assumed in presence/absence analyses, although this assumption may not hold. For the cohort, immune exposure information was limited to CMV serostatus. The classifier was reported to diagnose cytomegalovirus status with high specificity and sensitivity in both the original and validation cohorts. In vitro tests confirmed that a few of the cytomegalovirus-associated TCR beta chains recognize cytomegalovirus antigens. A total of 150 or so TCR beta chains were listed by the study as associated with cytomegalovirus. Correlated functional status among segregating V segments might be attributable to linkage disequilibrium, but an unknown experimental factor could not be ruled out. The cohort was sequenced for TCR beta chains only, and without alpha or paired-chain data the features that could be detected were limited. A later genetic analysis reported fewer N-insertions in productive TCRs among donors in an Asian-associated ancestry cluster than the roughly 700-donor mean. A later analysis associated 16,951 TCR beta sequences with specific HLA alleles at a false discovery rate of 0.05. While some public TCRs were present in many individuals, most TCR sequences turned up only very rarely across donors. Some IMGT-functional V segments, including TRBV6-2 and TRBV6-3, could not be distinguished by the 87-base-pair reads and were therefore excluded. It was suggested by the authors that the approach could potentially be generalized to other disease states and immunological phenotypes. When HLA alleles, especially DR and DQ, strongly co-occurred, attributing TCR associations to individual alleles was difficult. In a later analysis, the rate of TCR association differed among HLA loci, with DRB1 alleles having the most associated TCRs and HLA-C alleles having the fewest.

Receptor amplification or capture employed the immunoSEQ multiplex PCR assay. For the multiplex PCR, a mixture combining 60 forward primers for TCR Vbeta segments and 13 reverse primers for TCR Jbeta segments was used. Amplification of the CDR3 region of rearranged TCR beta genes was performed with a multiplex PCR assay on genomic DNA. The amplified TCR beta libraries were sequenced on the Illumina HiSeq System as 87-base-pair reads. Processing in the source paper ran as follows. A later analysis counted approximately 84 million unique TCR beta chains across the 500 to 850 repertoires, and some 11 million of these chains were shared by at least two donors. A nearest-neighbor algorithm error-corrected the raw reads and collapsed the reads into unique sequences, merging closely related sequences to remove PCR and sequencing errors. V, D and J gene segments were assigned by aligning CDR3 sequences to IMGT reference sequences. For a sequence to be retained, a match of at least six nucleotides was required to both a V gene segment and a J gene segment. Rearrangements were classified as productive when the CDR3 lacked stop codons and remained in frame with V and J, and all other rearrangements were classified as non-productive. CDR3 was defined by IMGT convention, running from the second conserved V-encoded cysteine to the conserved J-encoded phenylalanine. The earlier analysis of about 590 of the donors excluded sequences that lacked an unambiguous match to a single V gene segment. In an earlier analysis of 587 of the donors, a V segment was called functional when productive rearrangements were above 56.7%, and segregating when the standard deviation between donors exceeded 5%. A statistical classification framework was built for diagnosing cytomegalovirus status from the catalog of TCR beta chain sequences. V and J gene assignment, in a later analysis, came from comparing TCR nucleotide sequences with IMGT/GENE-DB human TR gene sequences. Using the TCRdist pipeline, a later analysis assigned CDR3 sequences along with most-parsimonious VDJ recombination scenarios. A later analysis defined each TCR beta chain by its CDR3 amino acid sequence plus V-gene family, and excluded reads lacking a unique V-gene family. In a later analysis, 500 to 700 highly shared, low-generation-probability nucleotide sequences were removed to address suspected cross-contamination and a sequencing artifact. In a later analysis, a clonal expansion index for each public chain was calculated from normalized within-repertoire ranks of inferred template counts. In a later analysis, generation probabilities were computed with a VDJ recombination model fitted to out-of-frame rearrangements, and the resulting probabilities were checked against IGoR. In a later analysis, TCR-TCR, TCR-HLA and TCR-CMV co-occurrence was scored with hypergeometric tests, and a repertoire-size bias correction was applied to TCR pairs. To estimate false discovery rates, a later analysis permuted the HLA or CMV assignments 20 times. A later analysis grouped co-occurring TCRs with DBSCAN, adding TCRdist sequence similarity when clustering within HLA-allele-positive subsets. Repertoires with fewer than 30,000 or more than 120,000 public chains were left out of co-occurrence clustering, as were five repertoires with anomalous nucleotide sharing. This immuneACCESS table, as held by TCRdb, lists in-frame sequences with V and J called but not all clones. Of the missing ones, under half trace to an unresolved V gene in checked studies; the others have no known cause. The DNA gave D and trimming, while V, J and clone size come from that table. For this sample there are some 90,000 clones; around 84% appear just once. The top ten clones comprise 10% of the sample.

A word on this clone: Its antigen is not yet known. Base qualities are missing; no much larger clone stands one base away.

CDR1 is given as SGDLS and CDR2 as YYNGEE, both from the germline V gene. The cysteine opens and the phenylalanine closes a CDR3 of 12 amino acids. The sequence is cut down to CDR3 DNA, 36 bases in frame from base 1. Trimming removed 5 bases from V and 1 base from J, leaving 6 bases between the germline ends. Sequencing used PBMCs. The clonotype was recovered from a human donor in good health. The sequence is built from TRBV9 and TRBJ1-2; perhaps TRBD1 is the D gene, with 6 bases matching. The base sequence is TGTGCCAGCAGGGACAGTAACTATGGCTACACCTTC. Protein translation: CASRDSNYGYTF.